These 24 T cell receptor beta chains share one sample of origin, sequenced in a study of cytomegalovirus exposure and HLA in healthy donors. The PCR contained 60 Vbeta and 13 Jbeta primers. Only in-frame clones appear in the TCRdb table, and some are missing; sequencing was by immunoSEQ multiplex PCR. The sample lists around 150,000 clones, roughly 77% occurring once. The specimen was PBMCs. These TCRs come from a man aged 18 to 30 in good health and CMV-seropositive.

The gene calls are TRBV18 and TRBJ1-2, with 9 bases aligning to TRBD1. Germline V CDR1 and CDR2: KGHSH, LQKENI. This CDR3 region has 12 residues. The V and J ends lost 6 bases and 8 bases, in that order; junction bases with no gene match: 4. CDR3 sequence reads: CASSRQGDGYTF. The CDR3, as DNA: TGTGCCAGCTCCCGACAGGGGGACGGCTACACCTTC.

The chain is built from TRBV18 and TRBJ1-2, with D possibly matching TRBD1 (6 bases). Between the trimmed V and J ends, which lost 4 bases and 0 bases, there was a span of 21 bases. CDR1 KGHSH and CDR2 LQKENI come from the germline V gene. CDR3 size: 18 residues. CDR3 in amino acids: CASSLVGQIKYTNYGYTF. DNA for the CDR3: TGTGCCAGCTCACTAGTCGGACAGATAAAATACACTAACTATGGCTACACCTTC. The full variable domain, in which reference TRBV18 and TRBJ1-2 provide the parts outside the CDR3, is NAGVMQNPRHLVRRRGQEARLRCSPMKGHSHVYWYRQLPEEGLKFMVYLQKENIIDESGMPKERFSAEFPKEGPSILRIQQVVRGDSAAYFCASSLVGQIKYTNYGYTFGSGTRLTVV.

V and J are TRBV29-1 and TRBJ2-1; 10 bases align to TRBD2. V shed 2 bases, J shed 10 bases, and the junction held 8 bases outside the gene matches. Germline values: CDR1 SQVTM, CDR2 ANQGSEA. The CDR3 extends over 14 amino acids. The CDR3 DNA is TGCAGCGTTGAACGGCTAGCGGGGGAAGGGGAGCAGTTCTTC. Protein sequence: CSVERLAGEGEQFF.

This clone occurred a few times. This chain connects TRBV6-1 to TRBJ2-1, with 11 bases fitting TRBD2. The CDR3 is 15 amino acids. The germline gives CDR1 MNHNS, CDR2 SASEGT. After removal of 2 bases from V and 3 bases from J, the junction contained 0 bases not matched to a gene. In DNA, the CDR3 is TGTGCCAGCAGTGAAACTAGCGGGAGCTACAATGAGCAGTTCTTC. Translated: CASSETSGSYNEQFF.

The CDR3 protein is CASSPLAGVPNEQFF. CDR3 in DNA: TGTGCCAGCAGTCCCCTGGCGGGAGTACCCAATGAGCAGTTCTTC. J is TRBJ2-1 and V is TRBV6-1, with 7 bases matching TRBD2. V shed 5 bases, J shed 6 bases, and the junction held 10 bases outside the gene matches. CDR3 length: 15 residues. In germline, CDR1 is MNHNS, CDR2 SASEGT.

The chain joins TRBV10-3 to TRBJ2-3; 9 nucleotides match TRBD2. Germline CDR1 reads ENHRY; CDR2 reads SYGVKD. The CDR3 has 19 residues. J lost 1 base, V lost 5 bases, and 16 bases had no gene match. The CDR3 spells CAISHGLAPRSPRTDTQYF. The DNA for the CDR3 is TGTGCCATCAGTCATGGACTAGCGCCTAGGTCCCCCCGCACAGATACGCAGTATTTT.

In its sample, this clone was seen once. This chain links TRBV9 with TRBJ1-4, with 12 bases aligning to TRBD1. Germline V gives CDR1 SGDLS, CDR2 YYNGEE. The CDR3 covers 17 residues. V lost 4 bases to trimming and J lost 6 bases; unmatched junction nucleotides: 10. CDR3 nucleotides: TGTGCCAGCAGCATTCCGGGACAGGGGGCCAGGGATGAAAAACTGTTTTTT. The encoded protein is CASSIPGQGARDEKLFF.

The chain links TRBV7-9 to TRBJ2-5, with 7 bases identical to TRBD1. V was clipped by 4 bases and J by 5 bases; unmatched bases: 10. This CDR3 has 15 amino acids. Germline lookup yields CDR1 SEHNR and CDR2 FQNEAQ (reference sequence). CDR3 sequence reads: CASSSPTGKGETQYF. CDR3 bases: TGTGCCAGCAGCTCACCGACAGGGAAGGGGGAGACCCAGTACTTC.

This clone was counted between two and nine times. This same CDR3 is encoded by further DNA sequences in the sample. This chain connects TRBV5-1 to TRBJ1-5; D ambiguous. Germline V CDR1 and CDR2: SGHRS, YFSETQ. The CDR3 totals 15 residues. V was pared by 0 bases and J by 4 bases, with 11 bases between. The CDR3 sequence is CASSLGSGGNQPQHF. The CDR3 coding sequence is TGCGCCAGCAGCTTGGGGAGTGGAGGTAATCAGCCCCAGCATTTT.

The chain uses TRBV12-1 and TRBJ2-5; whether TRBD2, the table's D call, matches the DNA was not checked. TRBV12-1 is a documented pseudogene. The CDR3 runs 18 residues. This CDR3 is CASSPTLAGGFNEETQYF. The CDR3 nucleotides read TGTGCCAGCAGCCCCACGCTAGCGGGGGGGTTTAACGAAGAGACCCAGTACTTC.

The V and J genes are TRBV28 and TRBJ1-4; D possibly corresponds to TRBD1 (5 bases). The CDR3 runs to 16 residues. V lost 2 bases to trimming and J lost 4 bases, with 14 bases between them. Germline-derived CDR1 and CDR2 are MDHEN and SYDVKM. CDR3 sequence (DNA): TGTGCCAGCAGTTTACCCAGGGCCAGGGTTAATGAAAAACTGTTTTTT. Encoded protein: CASSLPRARVNEKLFF.

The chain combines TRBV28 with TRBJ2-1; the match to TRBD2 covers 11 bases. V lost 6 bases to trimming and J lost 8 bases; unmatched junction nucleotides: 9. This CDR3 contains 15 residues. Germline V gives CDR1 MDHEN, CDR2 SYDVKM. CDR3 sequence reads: CASSPDSGGADEQFF. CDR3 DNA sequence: TGTGCCAGCAGCCCCGATAGCGGGGGGGCCGATGAGCAGTTCTTC.

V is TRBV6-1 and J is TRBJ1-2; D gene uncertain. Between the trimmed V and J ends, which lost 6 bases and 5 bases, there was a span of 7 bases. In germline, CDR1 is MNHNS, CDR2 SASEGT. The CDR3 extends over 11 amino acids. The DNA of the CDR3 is TGTGCCAGCAGCCTAGAATATGGCTACACCTTC. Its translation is CASSLEYGYTF.

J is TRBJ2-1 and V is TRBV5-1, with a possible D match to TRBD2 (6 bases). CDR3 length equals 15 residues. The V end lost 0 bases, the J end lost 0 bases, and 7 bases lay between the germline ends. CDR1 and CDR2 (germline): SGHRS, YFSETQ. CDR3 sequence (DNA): TGCGCCAGCAGCTTGGCGGAGGGCTCCTACAATGAGCAGTTCTTC. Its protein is CASSLAEGSYNEQFF.

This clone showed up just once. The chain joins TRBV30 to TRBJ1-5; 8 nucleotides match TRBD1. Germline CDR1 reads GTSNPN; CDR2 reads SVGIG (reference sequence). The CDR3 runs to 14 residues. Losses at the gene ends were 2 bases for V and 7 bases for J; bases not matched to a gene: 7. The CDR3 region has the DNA TGTGCCTGGAGTTCTTCAGGGGGCGGACAGCCCCAGCATTTT. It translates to CAWSSSGGGQPQHF.

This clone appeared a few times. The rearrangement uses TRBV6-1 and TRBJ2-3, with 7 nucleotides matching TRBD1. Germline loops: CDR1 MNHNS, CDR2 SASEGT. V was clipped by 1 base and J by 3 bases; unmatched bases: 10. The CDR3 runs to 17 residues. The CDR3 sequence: CASSEVRQGRATDTQYF. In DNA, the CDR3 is TGTGCCAGCAGTGAAGTTCGACAGGGAAGGGCAACAGATACGCAGTATTTT.

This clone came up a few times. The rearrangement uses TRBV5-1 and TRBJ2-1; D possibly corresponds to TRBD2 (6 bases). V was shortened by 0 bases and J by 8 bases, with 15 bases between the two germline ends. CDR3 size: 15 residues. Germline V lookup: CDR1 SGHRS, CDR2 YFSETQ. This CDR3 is CASSLGAGERHEQFF. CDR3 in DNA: TGCGCCAGCAGCTTGGGAGCGGGTGAGCGACATGAGCAGTTCTTC. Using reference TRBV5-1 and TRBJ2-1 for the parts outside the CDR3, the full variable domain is KAGVTQTPRYLIKTRGQQVTLSCSPISGHRSVSWYQQTPGQGLQFLFEYFSETQRNKGNFPGRFSGRQFSNSRSEMNVSTLELGDSALYLCASSLGAGERHEQFFGPGTRLTVL.

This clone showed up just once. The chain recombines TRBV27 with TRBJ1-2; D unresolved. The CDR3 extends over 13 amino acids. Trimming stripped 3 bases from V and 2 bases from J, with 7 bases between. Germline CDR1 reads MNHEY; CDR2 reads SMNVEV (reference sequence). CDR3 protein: CASSFTQNYGYTF. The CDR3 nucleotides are TGTGCCAGCAGTTTTACACAAAACTATGGCTACACCTTC.

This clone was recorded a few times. The CDR3 bases are TGTGCCACCAGCAGAGATCCCCGACCAAGTAGCAATACGCAGTATTTT. Amino acids: CATSRDPRPSSNTQYF. J is TRBJ2-3 and V is TRBV15; D is unresolved. Germline lookup yields CDR1 LNHNV and CDR2 YYDKDF (reference sequence). CDR3 length equals 16 residues. Trimming stripped 0 bases from V and 7 bases from J, with 17 bases between. The full variable domain, its missing parts supplied by reference TRBV15 and TRBJ2-3, is DAMVIQNPRYQVTQFGKPVTLSCSQTLNHNVMYWYQQKSSQAPKLLFHYYDKDFNNEADTPDNFQSRRPNTSFCFLDIRSPGLGDTAMYLCATSRDPRPSSNTQYFGPGTRLTVL.

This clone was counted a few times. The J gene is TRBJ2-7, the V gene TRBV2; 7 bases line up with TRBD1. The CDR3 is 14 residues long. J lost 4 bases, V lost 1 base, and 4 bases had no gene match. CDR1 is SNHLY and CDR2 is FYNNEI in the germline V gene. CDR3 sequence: CASSEEAGGYEQYV. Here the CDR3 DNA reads TGTGCCAGCAGTGAAGAGGCAGGGGGTTACGAGCAGTACGTC.

This CDR3 reads CASRGQDSYNEQFF. The CDR3 region has the DNA TGTGCCAGCAGGGGACAGGACTCCTACAATGAGCAGTTCTTC. The chain recombines TRBV5-4 with TRBJ2-1; 8 bases line up with TRBD1. After removal of 5 bases from V and 0 bases from J, the junction contained 1 base not matched to a gene. Germline CDR1 reads SGHNT; CDR2 reads YYREEE (reference sequence). The CDR3 is made up of 14 amino acids.

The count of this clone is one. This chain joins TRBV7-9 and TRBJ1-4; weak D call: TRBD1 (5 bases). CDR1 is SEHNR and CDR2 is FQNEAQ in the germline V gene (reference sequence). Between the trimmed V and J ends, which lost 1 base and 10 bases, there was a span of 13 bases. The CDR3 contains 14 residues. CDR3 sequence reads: CASSLEGYPRKLFF. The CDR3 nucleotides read TGTGCCAGCAGCTTAGAGGGGTACCCCCGAAAACTGTTTTTT.

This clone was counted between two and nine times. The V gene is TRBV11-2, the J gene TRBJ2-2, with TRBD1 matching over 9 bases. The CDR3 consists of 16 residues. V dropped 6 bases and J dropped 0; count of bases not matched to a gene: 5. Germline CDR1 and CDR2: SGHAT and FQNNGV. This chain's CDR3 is CASRTGGLTNTGELFF. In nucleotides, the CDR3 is TGTGCCAGCAGGACAGGGGGTCTTACGAACACCGGGGAGCTGTTTTTT.

CDR3 amino acids: CASSQRPGLAGGQQETQYF. CDR3 nucleotide sequence: TGCGCCAGCAGCCAGAGACCGGGACTAGCGGGAGGCCAACAAGAGACCCAGTACTTC. The chain couples TRBV4-1 to TRBJ2-5; 15 nucleotides line up with TRBD2. With V trimmed by 3 bases and J by 2 bases, 10 bases remained unmatched. CDR1 and CDR2 (germline): MGHRA, YSYEKL. CDR3 length: 19 amino acids.